This TCR beta chain is from a study of early T cells in non-severe SARS-CoV-2 infection. General study points: Lookups in VDJdb leaned toward anti-spike CD8 responses and missed private and CD4 specificities.

The CDR3 length is 15 residues. After removal of 5 bases from V and 4 bases from J, the junction contained 11 bases not matched to a gene. CDR1 SQVTM and CDR2 ANQGSEA come from the germline V gene. This clonotype was recorded a few times. As yet, its antigen is unknown. In the library, individual cDNA molecules carried attached unique molecular identifiers. TCRdb used MiXCR to reprocess the 5' RACE reads, holding one entry per CDR3 protein. This table holds approximately 65,000 distinct CDR3 sequences, roughly an eighth found once. The sequencing sample was made of whole blood. This TCR was recovered from an adult who was a healthcare worker with PCR-confirmed SARS-CoV-2 infection or an uninfected control (not recorded which). The J gene is TRBJ2-1, the V gene TRBV29-1; 7 nucleotides match TRBD1. The CDR3 bases are TGCAGCGTTCGACCGGGACAGAACAGATACAATGAGCAGTTCTTC. Translating gives CSVRPGQNRYNEQFF.